This T cell receptor beta chain was captured in a study of CD8 T cells in Susac syndrome. The CDR3 spans 15 residues. The V gene lost 2 bases and the J gene lost 8 bases, with 18 bases spanning the gap. The germline gives CDR1 MDHEN, CDR2 SYDVKM. Reverse transcription of about 0.45 to 1 ug RNA was performed with random hexamers. Each CDR3 protein gets one entry after TCRdb re-called the immunoSEQ multiplex PCR reads with MiXCR. This sample has about 130,000 distinct CDR3 sequences, with 95% found just once. This clonotype originated in a human donor with Susac syndrome. The sequenced sample was CD8+ T cells from PBMCs. The chain employs TRBV28 and TRBJ1-2; possibly TRBD1 for D (6 bases). For the CDR3, the DNA is TGTGCCAGCAGTTTAGCGCTCCCGGGGGCGGAGGGCTACACCTTC. Encoded protein: CASSLALPGAEGYTF.